The 30 T cell receptor beta chains listed next were all sequenced from one sample in a study of blood T cell repertoires in COVID-19. The method was immunoSEQ multiplex PCR; TCRdb's version includes in-frame clones alone and lacks a portion of them. The table lists roughly 200,000 clones, about four fifths of them singletons. Sequenced input: peripheral blood. Receptor source: a woman aged 60-75 years with COVID-19, enrolled during active disease.

This clone came up once. This chain connects TRBV5-1 to TRBJ2-2; TRBD1 might be the D (6 bases). V was trimmed by 0 bases and J by 4 bases, leaving 7 bases between them. The CDR3 extends over 14 amino acids. Germline V gene data show CDR1 as SGHRS and CDR2 as YFSETQ. CDR3 amino acids: CASSLEGVTGELFF. The CDR3 nucleotides are TGCGCCAGCAGCTTGGAGGGGGTCACCGGGGAGCTGTTTTTT.

The chain uses TRBV7-6 and TRBJ2-1, with D possibly TRBD2 on 5 matching bases. Germline CDR1 SGHVS, CDR2 FNYEAQ. This CDR3 region has 14 residues. V lost 3 bases to trimming and J lost 8 bases, with 14 bases between them. CDR3 DNA: TGTGCCAGCAGCTTTAACGGGGAAGGCCATGAGCAGTTCTTC. Protein product: CASSFNGEGHEQFF. Together with reference TRBV7-6 and TRBJ2-1, the CDR3 gives the full variable domain: GAGVSQSPRYKVTKRGQDVALRCDPISGHVSLYWYRQALGQGPEFLTYFNYEAQQDKSGLPNDRFSAERPEGSISTLTIQRTEQRDSAMYRCASSFNGEGHEQFFGPGTRLTVL.

This clone appeared a single time. The chain links TRBV18 to TRBJ1-3; unclear D gene. This CDR3 contains 16 residues. Germline lookup yields CDR1 KGHSH and CDR2 LQKENI. The germline V and J ends were trimmed by 6 bases and 0 bases, with 15 bases remaining between them. The CDR3 is CASSPYEVSSGNTIYF. Here the CDR3 DNA reads TGTGCCAGCTCGCCTTATGAGGTGAGCTCTGGAAACACCATATATTTT.

This clone was observed a few times. The chain combines TRBV19 with TRBJ1-1, with no clear D. From germline, CDR1 is LNHDA and CDR2 SQIVND (reference sequence). CDR3 length equals 12 residues. V lost 5 bases and J lost 4, with 8 bases in between. CDR3: CASSFSATEAFF. CDR3 bases: TGTGCCAGTAGTTTTAGCGCCACTGAAGCTTTCTTT.

The CDR3 loop is CASSLSLASGNTIYF. The CDR3 DNA is TGTGCCAGCAGTTTATCACTAGCATCCGGAAACACCATATATTTT. The gene calls are TRBV28 and TRBJ1-3; D remains ambiguous. The ends were cut back, 1 base at V and 4 bases at J, with 11 bases in the middle. There are 15 residues in the CDR3. Germline CDR1 and CDR2: MDHEN and SYDVKM.

This clone was found once. The chain links TRBV2 to TRBJ1-5; possibly TRBD1 for D (5 bases). CDR3 length: 15 amino acids. From germline, CDR1 is SNHLY and CDR2 FYNNEI. Trimming pared 0 bases from V and 6 bases from J, leaving 12 bases between. CDR3 region: CASSEALARVQPQHF. The CDR3 nucleotides read TGTGCCAGCAGTGAAGCGCTTGCCAGGGTTCAGCCCCAGCATTTT.

The chain joins TRBV6-2 or TRBV6-3 to TRBJ1-2; D possibly corresponds to TRBD1 (5 bases). Germline values: CDR1 MNHEY, CDR2 SVGEGT. Trimming cost V 6 bases and J 4 bases, with 12 bases left between them. This CDR3 region has 13 residues. The CDR3 region is CASSHGTFYGYTF. CDR3 DNA: TGTGCCAGCAGCCACGGGACTTTCTATGGCTACACCTTC.

The V call is TRBV15, the J call TRBJ1-5, with TRBD1 matching over 7 bases. V lost 3 bases, J lost 3 bases, and 2 bases stayed unmatched. CDR1 is LNHNV and CDR2 is YYDKDF in the germline V gene (reference sequence). The CDR3 length is 14 residues. CDR3 nucleotides: TGTGCCACCAGCAGGACAGGGAACAATCAGCCCCAGCATTTT. Translated: CATSRTGNNQPQHF.

V usage is TRBV21-1 and J usage is TRBJ1-3. TRBV21-1 is labeled a pseudogene. The CDR3 is 16 residues long. For the CDR3, the DNA is TGTGCCAGCAGCGCCTGGGGGGGTGTTTCTGGAAACACCATATATTTT. This codes for CASSAWGGVSGNTIYF.

The V and J genes are TRBV11-2 and TRBJ2-1; D gene uncertain. The CDR3 spans 13 residues. The germline V gene has CDR1 SGHAT and CDR2 FQNNGV. V gave up 5 bases and J gave up 9 bases, with 14 bases separating them. The CDR3 loop reads CASSPLVESEQFF. The CDR3 bases are TGTGCCAGCAGCCCTCTAGTGGAGAGTGAGCAGTTCTTC.

The rearrangement uses TRBV6-5 and TRBJ1-1, with D unclear. CDR3 length equals 15 residues. V was clipped by 1 base and J by 2 bases, with 11 bases between them. From germline, CDR1 is MNHEY and CDR2 SVGAGI. CDR3 nucleotide sequence: TGTGCCAGCAGTTACTTCGGGGTTTCCAACACTGAAGCTTTCTTT. Its translation is CASSYFGVSNTEAFF.

The chain couples TRBV27 to TRBJ2-1; D gene ambiguous. Per the germline V gene, CDR1 is MNHEY and CDR2 is SMNVEV (reference sequence). The CDR3 length is 15 residues. V was pared by 6 bases and J by 2 bases, with 14 bases between. CDR3 protein: CASSPRLLAYNEQFF. For the CDR3, the DNA is TGTGCCAGCAGCCCTAGGCTCCTAGCCTACAATGAGCAGTTCTTC.

The rearrangement joins TRBV2 to TRBJ2-5, with D maybe TRBD2 (6 bases). The CDR3 length is 14 residues. Germline CDR1 reads SNHLY; CDR2 reads FYNNEI. V was pared by 6 bases and J by 5 bases, with 16 bases between. CDR3 coding DNA: TGTGCCAGCAGACGGGACCCGGGGGTGGAGACCCAGTACTTC. Translating it yields CASRRDPGVETQYF. Combining the CDR3 with reference TRBV2 and TRBJ2-5 gives the whole variable domain EPEVTQTPSHQVTQMGQEVILRCVPISNHLYFYWYRQILGQKVEFLVSFYNNEISEKSEIFDDQFSVERPDGSNFTLKIRSTKLEDSAMYFCASRRDPGVETQYFGPGTRLLVL.

The rearrangement uses TRBV10-1 and TRBJ2-2; possible D gene TRBD1, 5 bases. Germline lookup yields CDR1 WNHNN and CDR2 SYGVQD (reference sequence). V gave up 10 bases and J gave up 8 bases, with 17 bases separating them. This CDR3 has 13 amino acids. Here the CDR3 reads CATRAFPRGELFF. The CDR3, as DNA: TGCGCCACCAGGGCCTTTCCCAGGGGGGAGCTGTTTTTT.

The genes are TRBV29-1 and TRBJ1-2; 10 bases agree with TRBD1. CDR1 SQVTM and CDR2 ANQGSEA come from the germline V gene. The CDR3 consists of 14 residues. Germline trimming cut 1 base from V and 4 bases from J; bases unmatched to any gene: 3. DNA for the CDR3: TGCAGCGTTGAAGGGGGACAGGGGAGCTATGGCTACACCTTC. Protein sequence: CSVEGGQGSYGYTF.

V is TRBV19 and J is TRBJ2-3, with TRBD1 matching 9 bases. This CDR3 comprises 15 residues. The V gene end was trimmed by 7 bases and the J gene end by 4 bases; junction bases not matched to a gene: 9. Germline loops: CDR1 LNHDA, CDR2 SQIVND (reference sequence). CDR3 nucleotides: TGTGCCAGTACCGACCAACAGGGGGCCCCAGATACGCAGTATTTT. Translation gives CASTDQQGAPDTQYF.

The gene calls are TRBV6-5 and TRBJ1-5; D ambiguous. CDR3 length equals 13 residues. V gave up 3 bases and J gave up 4 bases, with 7 bases separating them. In germline, CDR1 is MNHEY, CDR2 SVGAGI. The CDR3 region is CASSYPGNQPQHF. In nucleotides, the CDR3 is TGTGCCAGCAGTTATCCGGGGAATCAGCCCCAGCATTTT.

This rearrangement joins TRBV11-2 to TRBJ1-5; 8 bases are shared with TRBD1. Losses at the gene ends were 5 bases for V and 6 bases for J; bases not matched to a gene: 6. This CDR3 has 14 residues. Looked up from germline, CDR1 is SGHAT and CDR2 is FQNNGV. DNA of the CDR3: TGTGCCAGCAGCCCCGACAGGGGCGGTCAGCCCCAGCATTTT. It specifies CASSPDRGGQPQHF.

Comment on this clone: The sample holds other DNA sequences that translate to the same CDR3. The chain carries TRBV27 and TRBJ1-5; no clear D. The germline gives CDR1 MNHEY, CDR2 SMNVEV (reference sequence). CDR3 length: 14 residues. V was shortened by 0 bases and J by 0 bases, with 3 bases between the two germline ends. This CDR3 reads CASSLSYSNQPQHF. In DNA form, the CDR3 reads TGTGCCAGCAGTTTATCCTATAGCAATCAGCCCCAGCATTTT.

The rearrangement joins TRBV27 to TRBJ1-5; perhaps TRBD1 as D (5 bases). The CDR3 length is 14 residues. V shed 5 bases and J shed 4 bases, with 12 bases lying between them. The germline V gene has CDR1 MNHEY and CDR2 SMNVEV (reference sequence). The CDR3 region has the DNA TGTGCCAGCAGTGTACATCCAGGGAATCAGCCCCAGCATTTT. Translated, it gives CASSVHPGNQPQHF.

This chain joins TRBV11-1 and TRBJ2-7; D is perhaps TRBD1 (5 bases). This CDR3 spans 12 amino acids. V lost 1 base to trimming and J lost 5 bases, with 6 bases between them. Germline V gene data show CDR1 as SGHAT and CDR2 as FQDESV (reference sequence). The CDR3 here is CASSLDRNEQYF. In DNA, the CDR3 is TGTGCCAGCAGCTTAGACAGGAACGAGCAGTACTTC.

This sequence joins TRBV7-2 and TRBJ2-1; 14 positions match TRBD2. The CDR3 runs to 19 residues. V was pared by 4 bases and J by 3 bases, with 11 bases of the junction left unmatched. The germline V gene encodes CDR1 SGHTA and CDR2 FQGNSA. The CDR3 DNA reads TGTGCCAGCAGCTCACCCTCCGGGACTAGCGGGGGAGGCTACAATGAGCAGTTCTTC. Amino acids: CASSSPSGTSGGGYNEQFF.

This clone was counted only a few times. The chain employs TRBV5-4 and TRBJ2-3, with D possibly TRBD2 on 5 matching bases. Trimming took 0 bases from V and 4 from J, leaving 12 bases between them. The CDR3 consists of 15 residues. Germline lookup yields CDR1 SGHNT and CDR2 YYREEE (reference sequence). The CDR3 DNA sequence: TGTGCCAGCAGCTTGGTTAGCGCAGGACCAGATACGCAGTATTTT. Translation: CASSLVSAGPDTQYF.

The rearrangement links TRBV19 to TRBJ1-1; unclear D gene. The CDR3 length is 15 residues. V dropped 8 bases and J dropped 2 bases, with 18 bases sitting between them. The germline V gene has CDR1 LNHDA and CDR2 SQIVND (reference sequence). Here the CDR3 DNA reads TGTGCCAGTCGCAACCCCAGAGGCGTTAACACTGAAGCTTTCTTT. As protein: CASRNPRGVNTEAFF.

The chain carries TRBV7-9 and TRBJ1-2; perhaps TRBD1 as D (6 bases). Germline V gene lookup returns CDR1 SEHNR and CDR2 FQNEAQ (reference sequence). This CDR3 is 13 amino acids long. The germline V and J ends were trimmed by 6 bases and 5 bases, with 13 bases remaining between them. CDR3 coding DNA: TGTGCCAGCAGTCGCACAGGGAATTATGGCTACACCTTC. Its translation: CASSRTGNYGYTF.

The rearrangement links TRBV15 to TRBJ1-1; TRBD1 agrees at 8 bases. The germline V gene has CDR1 LNHNV and CDR2 YYDKDF (reference sequence). The CDR3 covers 14 residues. The trim removed 2 bases at V and 4 bases at J, leaving 3 bases unmatched. CDR3 region: CATSRPTGGTEAFF. The CDR3 DNA follows: TGTGCCACCAGCAGACCTACAGGGGGCACTGAAGCTTTCTTT.

This chain connects TRBV9 to TRBJ2-1; TRBD2 aligns across 8 bases. The CDR3 extends over 16 amino acids. The germline V gene has CDR1 SGDLS and CDR2 YYNGEE. With 4 bases clipped from V and 1 base from J, the junction kept 7 bases outside the gene matches. This CDR3 reads CASSPWTSPSYNEQFF. As DNA, the CDR3 is TGTGCCAGCAGCCCATGGACTAGCCCTTCCTACAATGAGCAGTTCTTC.

The V and J genes are TRBV19 and TRBJ2-1; 10 nucleotides line up with TRBD2. V lost 3 bases, J lost 5 bases, and 4 bases stayed unmatched. The V gene's germline CDR1 is LNHDA and CDR2 SQIVND (reference sequence). CDR3 length equals 15 residues. CDR3 sequence: CASSILAGVNNEQFF. DNA for the CDR3: TGTGCCAGTAGTATCCTAGCGGGGGTAAACAATGAGCAGTTCTTC.

The chain links TRBV5-6 to TRBJ2-4; 7 nucleotides agree with TRBD2. Germline loops: CDR1 SGHDT, CDR2 YYEEEE. V was clipped by 4 bases and J by 6 bases; unmatched bases: 1. There are 12 residues in the CDR3. CDR3 amino acids: CASSGRGNIQYF. The DNA for the CDR3 is TGTGCCAGCAGCGGGAGGGGAAACATTCAGTACTTC.

This chain uses TRBV15 with TRBJ2-7; D may be TRBD2 (5 bases). CDR3 size: 12 residues. V was pared by 3 bases and J by 5 bases, with 8 bases between. Germline V lookup: CDR1 LNHNV, CDR2 YYDKDF (reference sequence). CDR3 loop: CATSRDFHEQYF. The CDR3 region has the DNA TGTGCCACCAGCAGGGACTTTCACGAGCAGTACTTC.